This TCR beta chain stems from a study of PD-L1 blockade in urothelial cancer. The method was immunoSEQ multiplex PCR; TCRdb's version includes in-frame clones alone and lacks a portion of them. Among 100,000 to 150,000 clones listed, about 82% were seen once. Study results and caveats: At the 3-week point, tumor-associated blood clones expanded more in durable-benefit patients.

As to time point: peripheral blood 6 weeks after treatment start. About this clone itself: The antigen is not known.

This clonotype was obtained from a man aged 50 or older with urothelial cancer. Sequenced material: PBMCs, taken around atezolizumab (anti-PD-L1) treatment.

This chain's CDR3 is CASSLRPTGGLLVYTEAFF. The CDR3 DNA reads as TGTGCCAGCAGTCTGCGCCCTACAGGGGGGTTGTTAGTTTACACTGAAGCTTTCTTT. The chain combines TRBV27 with TRBJ1-1; the match to TRBD1 covers 8 bases. This CDR3 is 19 amino acids long. Per the germline V gene, CDR1 is MNHEY and CDR2 is SMNVEV (reference sequence). V lost 5 bases and J lost 3; bases outside the gene matches: 20.